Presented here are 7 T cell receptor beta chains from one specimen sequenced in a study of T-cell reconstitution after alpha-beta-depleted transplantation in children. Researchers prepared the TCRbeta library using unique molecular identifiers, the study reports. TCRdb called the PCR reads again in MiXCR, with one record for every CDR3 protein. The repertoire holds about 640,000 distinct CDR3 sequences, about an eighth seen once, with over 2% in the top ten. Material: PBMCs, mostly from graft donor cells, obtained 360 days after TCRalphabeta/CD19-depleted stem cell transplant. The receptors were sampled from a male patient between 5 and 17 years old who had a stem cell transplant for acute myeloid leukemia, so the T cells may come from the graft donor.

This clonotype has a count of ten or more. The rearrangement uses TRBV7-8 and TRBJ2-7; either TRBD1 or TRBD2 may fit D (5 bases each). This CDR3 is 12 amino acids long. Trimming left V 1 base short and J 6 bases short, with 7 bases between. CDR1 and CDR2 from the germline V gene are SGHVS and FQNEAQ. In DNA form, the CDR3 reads TGTGCCAGCAGCTTAGGAGGGGTCGAGCAGTACGTC. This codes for CASSLGGVEQYV.

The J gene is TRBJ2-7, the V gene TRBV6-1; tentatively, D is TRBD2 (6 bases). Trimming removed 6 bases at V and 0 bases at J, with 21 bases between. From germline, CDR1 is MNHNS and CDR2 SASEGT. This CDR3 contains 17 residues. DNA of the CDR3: TGTGCCAGCAGAGAGTTCCAGTTAGCGGATAGCTCCTACGAGCAGTACTTC. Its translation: CASREFQLADSSYEQYF.

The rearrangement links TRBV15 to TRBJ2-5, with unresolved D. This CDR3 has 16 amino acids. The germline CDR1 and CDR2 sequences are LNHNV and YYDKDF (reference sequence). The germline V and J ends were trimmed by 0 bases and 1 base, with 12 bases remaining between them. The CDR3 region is CATSRDNLGLQETQYF. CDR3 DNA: TGTGCCACCAGCAGAGATAATCTCGGGCTCCAAGAGACCCAGTACTTC.

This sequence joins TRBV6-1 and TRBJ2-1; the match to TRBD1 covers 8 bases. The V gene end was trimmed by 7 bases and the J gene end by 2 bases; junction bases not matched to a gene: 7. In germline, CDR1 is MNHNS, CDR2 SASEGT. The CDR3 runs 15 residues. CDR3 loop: CASKEGTGPYNEQFF. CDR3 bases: TGTGCCAGCAAGGAGGGGACAGGACCCTACAATGAGCAGTTCTTC.

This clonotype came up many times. CDR3 loop: CASSLLAGVSGVEQFF. CDR3 nucleotide sequence: TGCGCCAGCAGCTTGCTAGCGGGAGTCTCGGGTGTTGAGCAGTTCTTC. The chain employs TRBV5-1 and TRBJ2-1; 10 positions agree with TRBD2. V lost 1 base to trimming and J lost 9 bases; unmatched junction nucleotides: 10. CDR1 and CDR2 from the germline V gene are SGHRS and YFSETQ. The CDR3 totals 16 residues.

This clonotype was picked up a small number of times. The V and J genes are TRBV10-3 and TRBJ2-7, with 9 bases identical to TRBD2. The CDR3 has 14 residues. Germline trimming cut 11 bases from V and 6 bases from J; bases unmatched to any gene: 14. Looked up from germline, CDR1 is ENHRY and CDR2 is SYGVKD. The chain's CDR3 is CASAGREGFLEQYF. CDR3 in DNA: TGTGCCTCCGCGGGGCGGGAGGGGTTTCTCGAGCAGTACTTC.

The CDR3, as DNA: TGTGCCAGCAGCCAACGGGACAGGGGGTCTAGGGAGCTGTTTTTT. Translation: CASSQRDRGSRELFF. This chain links TRBV11-2 with TRBJ2-2; 11 bases line up with TRBD1. CDR3 size: 15 residues. CDR1 is SGHAT, CDR2 FQNNGV, per germline. With V trimmed by 5 bases and J by 9 bases, 8 bases remained unmatched.